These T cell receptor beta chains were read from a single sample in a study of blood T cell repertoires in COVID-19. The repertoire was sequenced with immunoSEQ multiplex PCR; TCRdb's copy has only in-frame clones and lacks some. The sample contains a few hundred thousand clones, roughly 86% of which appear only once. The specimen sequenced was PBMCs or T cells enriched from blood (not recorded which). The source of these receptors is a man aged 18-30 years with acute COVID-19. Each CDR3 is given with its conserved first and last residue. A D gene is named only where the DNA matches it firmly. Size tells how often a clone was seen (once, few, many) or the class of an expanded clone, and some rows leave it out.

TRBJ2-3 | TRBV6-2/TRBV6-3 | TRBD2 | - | TGTGCCAGCAGTTACTCTTTAGCGGGAGGCACAGATACGCAGTATTTT | CASSYSLAGGTDTQYF
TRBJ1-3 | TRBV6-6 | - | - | TGTGCCAGCAGTCGGGGCCCTAACTCTGGAAACACCATATATTTT | CASSRGPNSGNTIYF
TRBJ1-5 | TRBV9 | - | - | TGTGCCAGCAGCGTAGGCACAAGCAGGAATCAGCCCCAGCATTTT | CASSVGTSRNQPQHF
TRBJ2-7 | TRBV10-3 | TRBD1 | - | TGTGCCATCAGTGAGTCGGCGGGGACAGGTTACTACGAGCAGTACTTC | CAISESAGTGYYEQYF
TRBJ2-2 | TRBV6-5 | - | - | TGTGCCAGCAGTTCCGCAGGGGCTGGTTCCGGGGAGCTGTTTTTT | CASSSAGAGSGELFF
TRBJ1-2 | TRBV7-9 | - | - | TGTGCCAGCAGCCGGGACACGGGGCATGGCTACACCTTC | CASSRDTGHGYTF
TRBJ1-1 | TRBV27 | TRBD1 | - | TGTGCCAGCAGTTCCCCAATAAGGACAGGGGGTACCACTGAAGCTTTCTTT | CASSSPIRTGGTTEAFF
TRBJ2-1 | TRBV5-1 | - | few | TGCGCCAGCAGCCCAGGGGCTCCGGGGCGCTCCTACAATGAGCAGTTCTTC | CASSPGAPGRSYNEQFF
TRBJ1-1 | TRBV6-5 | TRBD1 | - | TGTGCCAGCAGTTACTCATTGGACAGGGTGGCTTTCTTT | CASSYSLDRVAFF
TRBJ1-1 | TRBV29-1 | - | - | TGCAGCGTTACGGGTATGGACACTGAAGCTTTCTTT | CSVTGMDTEAFF
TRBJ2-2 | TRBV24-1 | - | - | TGTGCCACTCGGCCGGGGGGCATCGGGGAGCTGTTTTTT | CATRPGGIGELFF
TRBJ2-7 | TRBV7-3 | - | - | TGTGCCAGCAGCCCGGGACCCGGGAGCTCCTACGAGCAGTACTTC | CASSPGPGSSYEQYF
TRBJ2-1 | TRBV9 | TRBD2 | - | TGTGCCAGCAGCGTAGCTGCTAGCGGCAATGAGCAGTTCTTC | CASSVAASGNEQFF
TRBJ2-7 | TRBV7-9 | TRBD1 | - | TGTGCCAGCAGCGGCACCGGGACAGAGGGCGACGAGCAGTACTTC | CASSGTGTEGDEQYF
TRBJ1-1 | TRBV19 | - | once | TGTGCCAGTAGTGTTTCCATGAACACTGAAGCTTTCTTT | CASSVSMNTEAFF
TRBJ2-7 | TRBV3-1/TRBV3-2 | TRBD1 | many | TGTGCCAGCAGCCAAAATACTTTGGGACAGGCAGCCTACGAGCAGTACTTC | CASSQNTLGQAAYEQYF
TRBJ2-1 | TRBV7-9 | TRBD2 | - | TGTGCCAGCAGCTCGGGACTAGCGGGAGCTAATGAGCAGTTCTTC | CASSSGLAGANEQFF
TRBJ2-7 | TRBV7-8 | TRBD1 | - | TGTGCCAGCAGCCTAGGGACAGGGACGGGCTACGAGCAGTACTTC | CASSLGTGTGYEQYF
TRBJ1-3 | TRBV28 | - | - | TGTGCCAGCTTCTCTTGGAGGGACGGAAACTCTGGAAACACCATATATTTT | CASFSWRDGNSGNTIYF
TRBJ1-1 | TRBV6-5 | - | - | TGTGCCAGCAGTTACTCACCAGGGGTGAGGCCTGAAGCTTTCTTT | CASSYSPGVRPEAFF
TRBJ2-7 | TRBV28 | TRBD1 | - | TGTGCCAGCAGTTTCGGGACAGGGGGCGAATACGAGCAGTACTTC | CASSFGTGGEYEQYF
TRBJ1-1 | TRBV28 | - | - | TGTGCCAGCAGACGGGGTGGGACATCAGGGTATCGGATGAACACTGAAGCTTTCTTT | CASRRGGTSGYRMNTEAFF
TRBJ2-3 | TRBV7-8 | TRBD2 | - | TGTGCCAGCAGCTTAGTGCCGACTAGCGGCACAGATACGCAGTATTTT | CASSLVPTSGTDTQYF
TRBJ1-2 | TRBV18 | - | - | TGTGCCAGCTCACCGTCACGGGGGGCGCTGGGCTACACCTTC | CASSPSRGALGYTF
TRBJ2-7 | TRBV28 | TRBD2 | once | TGTGCCAGCAGTACCCCCGGACTAGCGGGAGCCGAGCAGTACTTC | CASSTPGLAGAEQYF
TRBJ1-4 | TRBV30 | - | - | TGTGCCTGGAGTTACGGGGGAACTAATGAAAAACTGTTTTTT | CAWSYGGTNEKLFF
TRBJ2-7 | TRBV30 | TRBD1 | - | TGTGCCTGGAGTGTCACGGACAGGAACAAGCAGTACTTC | CAWSVTDRNKQYF
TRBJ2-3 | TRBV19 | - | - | TGTGCCAGTAGTATAGCCCCAGGCAGGGGGGGCACAGATACGCAGTATTTT | CASSIAPGRGGTDTQYF
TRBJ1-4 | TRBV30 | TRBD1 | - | TGTGCCTGGAGTTCCGGGACAGCTAATGAAAAACTGTTTTTT | CAWSSGTANEKLFF
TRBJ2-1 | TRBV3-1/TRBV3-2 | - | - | TGTGCCAGCAGCCAACTAGAGGCGGGGTACAATGAGCAGTTCTTC | CASSQLEAGYNEQFF
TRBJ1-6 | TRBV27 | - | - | TGTGCCAGCAAAATTACGGCCTCAGGTGATTCACCCCTCCACTTT | CASKITASGDSPLHF
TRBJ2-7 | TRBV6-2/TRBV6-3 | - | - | TGTGCCAGCAGTTTTCGGGGGTCCGAGCAGTACTTC | CASSFRGSEQYF
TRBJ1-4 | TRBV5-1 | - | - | TGCGCCAGCAGCTTCGGACCGGCGGGGGAAAAACTGTTTTTT | CASSFGPAGEKLFF
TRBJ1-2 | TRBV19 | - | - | TGTGCCAGTAGTATTATTGGAGGGGCTGGAGGCTACACCTTC | CASSIIGGAGGYTF
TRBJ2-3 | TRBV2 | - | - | TGTGCCAGCAGAGCCCAGGGGCCCACAGATACGCAGTATTTT | CASRAQGPTDTQYF
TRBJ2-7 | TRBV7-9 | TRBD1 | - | TGTGCCAGCAGCGCTACGGGACAGTCCCCCTGGGTGCAGTACTTC | CASSATGQSPWVQYF
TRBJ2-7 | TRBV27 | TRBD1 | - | TGTGCCAGCAGTCCGGGACAGGGGGCGCGGGTAGAGCAGTACTTC | CASSPGQGARVEQYF
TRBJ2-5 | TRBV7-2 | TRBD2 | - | TGTGCCAGCAGCTCGCATGCGGGAGGGCGGCAAGAGACCCAGTACTTC | CASSSHAGGRQETQYF
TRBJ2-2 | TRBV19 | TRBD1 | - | TGTGCCAGTAGTATCGACCTGGACAGGGGGATCATCGGGGAGCTGTTTTTT | CASSIDLDRGIIGELFF
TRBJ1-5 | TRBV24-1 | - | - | TGTGCCACCAGTGATTCAAATCAGCCCCAGCATTTT | CATSDSNQPQHF
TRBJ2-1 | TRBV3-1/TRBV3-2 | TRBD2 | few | TGTGCCAGCAGCCATCTAGCGGACTACAATGAGCAGTTCTTC | CASSHLADYNEQFF
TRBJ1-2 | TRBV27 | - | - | TGTGCCAGCAGTCGGGGGGGAGGGCCTCAAGTCTTGTATGGCTACACCTTC | CASSRGGGPQVLYGYTF
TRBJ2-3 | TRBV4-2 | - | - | TGTGCCAGCAGCCCGGGACTTCAGTTCCCAGATACGCAGTATTTT | CASSPGLQFPDTQYF
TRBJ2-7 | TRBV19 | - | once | TGTGCCAGTAGGTTGGACAGATGGTTCTTC | CASRLDRWFF
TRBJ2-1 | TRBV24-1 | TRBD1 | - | TGTGCCACACAACGGACAGGGCGGAATGAGCAGTTCTTC | CATQRTGRNEQFF
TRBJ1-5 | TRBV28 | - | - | TGTGCCAGCAGCATCAGGGGCATGGGAAATCAGCCCCAGCATTTT | CASSIRGMGNQPQHF
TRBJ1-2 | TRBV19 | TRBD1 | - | TGTGCCAGTAGTCCAGGACAGGGGGCGATCGGCTACACCTTC | CASSPGQGAIGYTF
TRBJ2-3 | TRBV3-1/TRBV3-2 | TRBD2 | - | TGTGCCAGCAGCCAGAGCCTATTGTCGGGAGGGCCTAACTTAGATACGCAGTATTTT | CASSQSLLSGGPNLDTQYF
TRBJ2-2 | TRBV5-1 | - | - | TGCGCCAGCAGCACCTGGACAGCCGGGGAGCTGTTTTTT | CASSTWTAGELFF
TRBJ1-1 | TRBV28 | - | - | TGTGCCAGCAGGCCAAAGCTCACTGAAGCTTTCTTT | CASRPKLTEAFF
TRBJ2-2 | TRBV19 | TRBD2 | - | TGTGCCACCCTACGGACTAGCGGGAGTATGTCCGGGGAGCTGTTTTTT | CATLRTSGSMSGELFF
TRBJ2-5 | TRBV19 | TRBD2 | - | TGTGCCAGTAGTATCGGACTAGCGGCCCTGTACGAGACCCAGTACTTC | CASSIGLAALYETQYF
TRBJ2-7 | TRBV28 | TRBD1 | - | TGTGCCAGCAGTCGACAGGGACGGGCCGAGCAGTACTTC | CASSRQGRAEQYF
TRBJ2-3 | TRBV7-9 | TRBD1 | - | TGTGCCAGCAGCCCCCAGGGGGCTGTAGATACGCAGTATTTT | CASSPQGAVDTQYF
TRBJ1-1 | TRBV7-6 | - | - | TGTGCCAGCAGTTCCGGGTCTTCGGGGACTGAAGCTTTCTTT | CASSSGSSGTEAFF
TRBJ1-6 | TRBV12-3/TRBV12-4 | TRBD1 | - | TGTGCCAGCAGGGGACAGGGGGACTCACCCCTCCACTTT | CASRGQGDSPLHF
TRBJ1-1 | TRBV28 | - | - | - | CASSPLWQGGTEAFF
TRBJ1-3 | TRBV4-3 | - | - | TGCGCCAGCAGCCAAGATTGGCAGGGAGGAAACACCATATATTTT | CASSQDWQGGNTIYF
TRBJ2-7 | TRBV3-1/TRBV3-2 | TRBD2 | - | TGTGCCAGCAGCCTCGGGAGGGCCGGGAAGTACTTACTATCGGCCTACGAGCAGTACTTC | CASSLGRAGKYLLSAYEQYF